This record concerns one T cell receptor (beta chain) sequence. The source of the sample is a study of blood T cell repertoires in COVID-19. Study-wide background: From T cells, B-cell-depleted T cells, or PBMCs came the material, which was cDNA or gDNA.

The CDR3 is 13 amino acids. Germline V gives CDR1 MNHEY, CDR2 SVGAGI. Trimming pared 5 bases from V and 3 bases from J, leaving 10 bases between. Data came from immunoSEQ multiplex PCR; TCRdb stores just in-frame clones and leaves some out. The sample holds 90,000 to 100,000 clones, 80% to 85% seen once. Material for sequencing was peripheral blood. The rearrangement links TRBV6-5 to TRBJ2-5; D is possibly TRBD1 (6 bases). The TCR comes from a man aged 60-69 years with acute or convalescent COVID-19. The DNA of the CDR3 is TGTGCCAGCAGTACCCACAGGGAAGAGACCCAGTACTTC. As protein: CASSTHREETQYF.